The clone carrying this TCR beta chain came up a few times. Its antigen is still unknown. This sample stems from a study of OX40 agonist ivuxolimab in advanced cancers. Study-level information: Hepatocellular carcinoma, melanoma, renal cell or head and neck cancer occurred in dose-escalation patients. General study points: At 0.1-3.0 mg/kg, partial responders had clonal expansion among the lowest observed.

The CDR3 covers 14 residues. V shed 5 bases, J shed 6 bases, and the junction held 9 bases outside the gene matches. In germline, CDR1 is SGHVS, CDR2 FNYEAQ. TCRdb's table, derived via immunoSEQ multiplex PCR, lists solely in-frame clones and lacks some. This sample has some 69,000 clones, with 80% found just once. The source material was CD4+ or CD8+ T cells sorted from blood, sampled in a trial of the OX40 agonist ivuxolimab. This TCR came from an adult with an advanced solid tumor such as melanoma, head and neck, liver or kidney cancer. The chain joins TRBV7-6 to TRBJ1-1; 7 positions match TRBD1. CDR3 residues: CASSQEQGSAEAFF. DNA for the CDR3: TGTGCCAGCAGCCAAGAACAGGGGTCCGCTGAAGCTTTCTTT.